Listed here are 5 T cell receptor beta chains from one sample, sequenced in a study of Graves' ophthalmopathy and Graves' hyperthyroidism. The authors amplified TCR beta CDR3 regions from RNA transcripts. First-round RT-PCR with HTBI primers preceded a second-round multiplex PCR. TCRdb re-derived calls from the multiplex PCR reads in MiXCR, one entry per CDR3 protein. The sample contains 400,000 to 450,000 distinct CDR3 sequences, over 20% of which appear only once. Sequencing was carried out using peripheral blood. All receptors derive from a woman younger than 30 with stable Graves' hyperthyroidism.

This clonotype was recorded at least ten times. The chain combines TRBV6-5 with TRBJ2-7, with 11 bases identical to TRBD2. The trim removed 3 bases at V and 2 bases at J, leaving 9 bases unmatched. The CDR3 runs to 17 residues. The germline gives CDR1 MNHEY, CDR2 SVGAGI. This chain's CDR3 is CASSYHLAGGQTYEQYF. As DNA, the CDR3 is TGTGCCAGCAGTTATCATCTAGCGGGAGGTCAGACCTACGAGCAGTACTTC.

The chain combines TRBV6-5 with TRBJ1-1, with a tentative D call TRBD1 (5 bases). Germline CDR1 and CDR2: MNHEY and SVGAGI. The V gene lost 2 bases and the J gene lost 7 bases, with 8 bases spanning the gap. The CDR3 length is 12 residues. The CDR3 spells CASSYPQDEAFF. The CDR3 region has the DNA TGTGCCAGCAGTTACCCACAGGATGAAGCTTTCTTT.

The chain couples TRBV30 to TRBJ1-5; tentative D call: TRBD1 (6 bases). CDR3 length: 15 amino acids. Trimming left V 2 bases short and J 2 bases short, with 13 bases between. Germline V lookup: CDR1 GTSNPN, CDR2 SVGIG (reference sequence). CDR3 amino acids: CAWSMGAFGNQPQHF. For the CDR3, the DNA is TGTGCCTGGAGTATGGGGGCATTTGGCAATCAGCCCCAGCATTTT.

This clonotype was observed many times. V and J are TRBV12-3 or TRBV12-4 and TRBJ1-2; 9 bases map to TRBD1. Unmatched junction bases numbered 12, after V lost 7 bases and J lost 6 bases. The CDR3 is made up of 15 amino acids. CDR3 sequence (DNA): TGTGCCAGCACCCTCCCCTCGGGACAGGGACATGGCTACACCTTC. This gives the protein CASTLPSGQGHGYTF.

This clonotype was seen a few times. This chain uses TRBV28 with TRBJ2-7; D is possibly TRBD1 (5 bases). Trimming took 7 bases from V and 5 from J, leaving 9 bases between them. The CDR3 sequence is 11 residues long. Germline CDR1 and CDR2: MDHEN and SYDVKM. CDR3 coding DNA: TGTGCCAGCACAGGGTTCCACGAGCAGTACTTC. This sequence encodes CASTGFHEQYF.